The clone carrying this TCR beta chain was seen ten or more times. Its antigen is unidentified. TCRdb redid the calling of the reads with MiXCR, one entry per CDR3 protein. The sample lists some 3,500 distinct CDR3 sequences, about 16% occurring once. The data were obtained in a study of liver allograft versus peripheral blood T cells. Whole-study context: A comparison was made between T cell receptor repertoires in transplanted livers and those in recipients' peripheral blood.

Whole-study findings and limits: Liver allografts reportedly held T cell receptor repertoires unlike those in peripheral blood.

The CDR3 spans 15 residues. Germline V gene data show CDR1 as SGHDN and CDR2 as FVKESK. Trimming left V 0 bases short and J 7 bases short, with 10 bases between. This sequence originates from a human patient who had a liver transplant. Part of the T cells may come from the graft donor. The V gene is TRBV14, the J gene TRBJ1-6; D is unclear. The CDR3 DNA sequence: TGTGCCAGCAGCCAAGATGATCGGGAAAATTCACCCCTCCACTTT. Its protein product is CASSQDDRENSPLHF.